Presented here are 18 T cell receptor beta chains from one specimen sequenced in a study of CD4 T cells in relation to SARS-CoV-2 and coronaviruses. What these receptors recognize is not known. Libraries were prepared by immunoSEQ multiplex PCR; TCRdb keeps only in-frame clonotypes and omits some of them. The repertoire holds 35,000 to 45,000 clones, with roughly four fifths as singletons. The sequenced sample was naive CD4+ T cells from PBMCs, cultured in vitro. Subset here: naive CD4+ T cells isolated by negative enrichment. Every receptor here comes from an adult with COVID-19.

The genes are TRBV15 and TRBJ2-1; 7 bases agree with TRBD2. CDR1 is LNHNV and CDR2 is YYDKDF in the germline V gene (reference sequence). J gave up 4 bases and V 3 bases, and 12 bases lay outside the gene matches. The CDR3 sequence is 17 residues long. CDR3: CATSSPPGGSSYNEQFF. CDR3 sequence (DNA): TGTGCCACCAGCAGCCCCCCTGGCGGGAGCTCATACAATGAGCAGTTCTTC.

This sequence joins TRBV11-2 and TRBJ1-6; 7 bases match TRBD1. The ends lost 2 bases at V and 8 bases at J; junction bases unmatched: 6. There are 15 residues in the CDR3. CDR1 is SGHAT and CDR2 is FQNNGV in the germline V gene. The CDR3 region is CASSLTGAIYSPLHF. The CDR3 DNA reads as TGTGCCAGCAGCTTAACAGGGGCTATCTATTCACCCCTCCACTTT. The variable domain in full, with the rest retrieved from reference TRBV11-2 and TRBJ1-6, is EAGVAQSPRYKIIEKRQSVAFWCNPISGHATLYWYQQILGQGPKLLIQFQNNGVVDDSQLPKDRFSAERLKGVDSTLKIQPAKLEDSAVYLCASSLTGAIYSPLHFGNGTRLTVT.

The chain combines TRBV5-5 with TRBJ2-7; TRBD2 aligns across 9 bases. Trimming at V came to 4 bases and at J to 3 bases, leaving 5 bases not matched to a gene. Germline V lookup: CDR1 SGHKS, CDR2 YYEKEE (reference sequence). This CDR3 has 14 amino acids. The CDR3 reads CASSLAGGGYEQYF. The CDR3 nucleotides read TGTGCCAGCAGCCTGGCGGGGGGGGGCTACGAGCAGTACTTC.

The chain couples TRBV21-1 to TRBJ2-6; whether TRBD1, the table's D call, matches the DNA was not checked. TRBV21-1 constitutes a pseudogene. This CDR3 region has 21 residues. The CDR3 sequence: CASSKGNRARTGGYGANVLTF. In DNA form, the CDR3 reads TGTGCCAGCAGCAAGGGTAATCGCGCGAGGACAGGGGGCTATGGGGCCAACGTCCTGACTTTC.

The chain combines TRBV7-8 with TRBJ2-1, with TRBD2 identical over 12 bases. Trimming removed 4 bases from V and 1 base from J; junction bases left unmatched: 5. This CDR3 spans 17 amino acids. The germline V gene encodes CDR1 SGHVS and CDR2 FQNEAQ. This chain's CDR3 is CASSWGLAGFSYNEQFF. Here the CDR3 DNA reads TGTGCCAGCAGCTGGGGACTAGCGGGCTTTTCCTACAATGAGCAGTTCTTC.

The chain is built from TRBV28 and TRBJ1-5; D remains unclear. Germline V gives CDR1 MDHEN, CDR2 SYDVKM. V was clipped by 6 bases and J by 1 base, with 16 bases between them. CDR3 size: 16 residues. In DNA form, the CDR3 reads TGTGCCAGCAGATACCTGCTCCTGGGGAGCAATCAGCCCCAGCATTTT. It specifies CASRYLLLGSNQPQHF.

The chain has TRBV29-1 and TRBJ2-5; D is perhaps TRBD1 or TRBD2 (5 bases each). The germline V gene encodes CDR1 SQVTM and CDR2 ANQGSEA. CDR3 size: 13 residues. V was trimmed by 8 bases and J by 5 bases, leaving 18 bases between them. The DNA of the CDR3 is TGCAGCCTTGGGGACGAGGCCCGGGAGACCCAGTACTTC. Protein sequence: CSLGDEARETQYF.

This chain uses TRBV7-8 with TRBJ2-1; tentative D call: TRBD1 (6 bases). The V and J ends lost 4 bases and 9 bases respectively, with 25 bases between them. The CDR3 covers 17 residues. Germline CDR1 SGHVS, CDR2 FQNEAQ. The CDR3 is CASSSKRVQGISGEQFF. CDR3 nucleotides: TGTGCCAGCAGCTCAAAACGGGTCCAGGGGATAAGTGGTGAGCAGTTCTTC.

A single count supports this clone. The chain recombines TRBV7-3 with TRBJ2-1, with a possible D match to TRBD1 (6 bases). Per germline, CDR1 SGHTA and CDR2 FQGTGA. The CDR3 sequence is 13 residues long. The V end lost 5 bases, the J end lost 3 bases, and 8 bases lay between the germline ends. CDR3 coding DNA: TGTGCCAGCAGCCCGGACAGCTACAATGAGCAGTTCTTC. This sequence encodes CASSPDSYNEQFF.

The V and J genes are TRBV7-2 and TRBJ2-5, with D perhaps TRBD2 (5 bases). This CDR3 has 16 residues. Trimming pared 0 bases from V and 5 bases from J, leaving 16 bases between. CDR1 and CDR2 from the germline V gene are SGHTA and FQGNSA. Written as DNA, the CDR3 is TGTGCCAGCAGCTTAGCTTGGCGGAGGCGAAGGGAGACCCAGTACTTC. This encodes CASSLAWRRRRETQYF.

The V and J genes are TRBV7-9 and TRBJ1-2, with 8 bases identical to TRBD1. CDR1 SEHNR and CDR2 FQNEAQ come from the germline V gene (reference sequence). The V and J ends lost 3 bases and 7 bases, in that order; junction bases with no gene match: 4. The length of the CDR3 is 13 residues. The CDR3 DNA sequence: TGTGCCAGCAGCTTGGACAGGGTTGGTGGCTACACCTTC. Protein sequence: CASSLDRVGGYTF.

The table lists this clone with a few counts. This chain joins TRBV7-9 and TRBJ1-6, with D uncertain. The germline gives CDR1 SEHNR, CDR2 FQNEAQ (reference sequence). The CDR3 runs to 12 residues. The V and J ends lost 1 base and 14 bases respectively, with 9 bases between them. CDR3 region: CASSLDRTALHF. The CDR3, as DNA: TGTGCCAGCAGCTTAGACCGGACCGCCCTCCACTTT. The whole variable domain, filled in from reference TRBV7-9 and TRBJ1-6, reads DTGVSQNPRHKITKRGQNVTFRCDPISEHNRLYWYRQTLGQGPEFLTYFQNEAQLEKSRLLSDRFSAERPKGSFSTLEIQRTEQGDSAMYLCASSLDRTALHFGNGTRLTVT.

The chain uses TRBV3-1 (or the pseudogene TRBV3-2) and TRBJ2-5; the match to TRBD1 covers 9 bases. CDR3 length: 13 amino acids. J gave up 3 bases and V 4 bases, and 0 bases lay outside the gene matches. Germline-derived CDR1 and CDR2 are LGHDT and YNNKEL (reference sequence). The CDR3 is CASSRQGEETQYF. The CDR3 DNA reads TGTGCCAGCAGCCGACAGGGGGAAGAGACCCAGTACTTC.

The V gene is TRBV13, the J gene TRBJ2-5, with TRBD1 matching over 7 bases. Germline-derived CDR1 and CDR2 are PRHDT and FYEKMQ (reference sequence). This CDR3 is 14 amino acids long. V shed 6 bases, J shed 4 bases, and the junction held 8 bases outside the gene matches. The CDR3 region has the DNA TGTGCCAGCAGTTTGAAAGGGGGCCGAGAGACCCAGTACTTC. Translating gives CASSLKGGRETQYF.

The chain is built from TRBV21-1 and TRBJ2-6. TRBV21-1 is labeled a pseudogene. The CDR3 is 16 residues long. The CDR3 DNA is TGTGCCAGCAGCAAAGGACCGAGCTCTGGGGCCAACGTCCTGACTTTC. It specifies CASSKGPSSGANVLTF.

The J gene is TRBJ2-7, the V gene TRBV11-2; D is undetermined. Germline V CDR1 and CDR2: SGHAT, FQNNGV. The V and J ends lost 1 base and 4 bases respectively, with 14 bases between them. The CDR3 spans 15 residues. The CDR3 sequence is CASSLALRPNYEQYF. The CDR3 DNA follows: TGTGCCAGCAGCTTAGCGTTGCGGCCAAATTACGAGCAGTACTTC.

This clone is termed medium-sized. J is TRBJ2-6 and V is TRBV28; TRBD2 is a possible D gene (6 bases). The CDR3 is 16 amino acids. V was trimmed by 4 bases and J by 0 bases, leaving 10 bases between them. CDR1 is MDHEN and CDR2 is SYDVKM in the germline V gene. DNA for the CDR3: TGTGCCAGCAGTTCGGGAGAGAGCTCTGGGGCCAACGTCCTGACTTTC. Translated, it gives CASSSGESSGANVLTF. Looking up the rest from reference TRBV28 and TRBJ2-6 gives the full variable domain: DVKVTQSSRYLVKRTGEKVFLECVQDMDHENMFWYRQDPGLGLRLIYFSYDVKMKEKGDIPEGYSVSREKKERFSLILESASTNQTSMYLCASSSGESSGANVLTFGAGSRLTVL.

This chain's CDR3 is CASGQGSNQPQHF. The DNA for the CDR3 is TGTGCCAGCGGGCAGGGAAGCAATCAGCCCCAGCATTTT. The chain recombines TRBV2 with TRBJ1-5; D perhaps matches TRBD1 (5 bases). CDR3 length: 13 residues. Germline V gives CDR1 SNHLY, CDR2 FYNNEI. V was trimmed by 8 bases and J by 1 base, leaving 9 bases between them.